Sequencing of this T cell receptor beta chain was carried out in a study of T-cell reconstitution after alpha-beta-depleted transplantation in children. There are a few counts of this clonotype. There are 13 residues in the CDR3. CDR1 is ENHRY, CDR2 SYGVKD, per germline. Trimming stripped 0 bases from V and 5 bases from J, with 5 bases between. The library targeted TCRbeta and was prepared with unique molecular identifiers. Each CDR3 protein gets one entry after TCRdb re-called the PCR reads with MiXCR. The repertoire has around 380,000 distinct CDR3 sequences, 11% of them found once; the top ten carry approximately 5%.

The sequencing used PBMCs from the stem cell graft donor, collected from the stem cell graft. This sequence was found in a human donor who donated a stem cell graft to a child with acute myeloid leukemia. This chain links TRBV10-3 with TRBJ2-1; D remains ambiguous. The CDR3 spells CAISESLNNEQFF. In nucleotides, the CDR3 is TGTGCCATCAGTGAGTCGTTGAACAATGAGCAGTTCTTC.